This T cell receptor beta chain was sequenced during a study of T-cell memory formation after mild COVID-19. Study-level information: In these data, TCR clusters were largely donor specific.

This clonotype turned up a few times. TCR alpha and TCR beta cDNA libraries carrying sample barcodes and UMIs came from 5'RACE with constant-segment primers. A single record per CDR3 protein comes from TCRdb applying MiXCR to the 5' RACE reads. The sample has about 270,000 distinct CDR3 sequences, about 16% seen once; the top ten hold approximately 25%. The CDR3 extends over 13 amino acids. The germline CDR1 and CDR2 sequences are LGHNA and YNFKEQ. Trimming stripped 0 bases from V and 9 bases from J, with 11 bases between. The chain carries TRBV4-2 and TRBJ2-5; tentatively, D is TRBD2 (6 bases). The receptor's source is a man aged 18-30 years who had mild COVID-19 (a few samples of this study predate the infection). Cell type and time point are not known. The sequenced material came from PBMCs or a T cell subset sorted from them (not recorded which). The CDR3 here is CASSQEAGLAQYF. DNA of the CDR3: TGTGCCAGCAGCCAAGAAGCGGGTTTGGCCCAGTACTTC.